What follows are 24 T cell receptor beta chains derived from one specimen sequenced in a study of T cell responses to AZD1222 COVID-19 vaccine. Generated by immunoSEQ multiplex PCR, the TCRdb table keeps only in-frame clones and is missing some. Here the sample spans some 120,000 clones, 89% being singletons. The sequencing used peripheral blood, collected on day 0 of AZD1222 vaccination. The origin of the receptors is an adult in good health.

The chain combines TRBV6-5 with TRBJ2-7, with a possible D match to TRBD2 (6 bases). This CDR3 comprises 15 residues. Trimming removed 2 bases at V and 0 bases at J, with 11 bases between. Germline V lookup: CDR1 MNHEY, CDR2 SVGAGI. The CDR3 nucleotides read TGTGCCAGCAGTTACGCGGGGCTAAACTCCTACGAGCAGTACTTC. The encoded protein is CASSYAGLNSYEQYF.

The chain employs TRBV6-5 and TRBJ1-5, with D tentatively TRBD1 (6 bases). The CDR3 is made up of 15 amino acids. The V and J ends lost 5 bases and 0 bases respectively, with 11 bases between them. Germline V gene data show CDR1 as MNHEY and CDR2 as SVGAGI. The CDR3 reads CASSLQGYSNQPQHF. The CDR3 DNA is TGTGCCAGCAGTCTACAGGGCTATAGCAATCAGCCCCAGCATTTT.

This rearrangement joins TRBV27 to TRBJ2-7; D ambiguous. The germline CDR1 and CDR2 sequences are MNHEY and SMNVEV (reference sequence). There are 14 residues in the CDR3. Deletions cut 3 bases from V and 7 bases from J, with 16 bases between. CDR3 DNA: TGTGCCAGCAGTTTCGCAAGCCGGCCCTGGGAGCAGTACTTC. As protein: CASSFASRPWEQYF.

This chain links TRBV7-2 with TRBJ2-1; D might be TRBD2 (6 bases). The CDR3 runs to 15 residues. V was trimmed by 5 bases and J by 6 bases, leaving 17 bases between them. Germline lookup yields CDR1 SGHTA and CDR2 FQGNSA. The CDR3 nucleotides are TGTGCCAGCAGCCAAGCCGGGAGATGGATCAATGAGCAGTTCTTC. This gives the protein CASSQAGRWINEQFF.

This chain connects TRBV9 to TRBJ2-5; the D gene could be TRBD1 or TRBD2 (6 bases each). The germline gives CDR1 SGDLS, CDR2 YYNGEE. The CDR3 is 14 residues long. The germline V and J ends were trimmed by 3 bases and 5 bases, with 14 bases remaining between them. CDR3: CASSAGALWETQYF. The CDR3, as DNA: TGTGCCAGCAGCGCGGGGGCCCTCTGGGAGACCCAGTACTTC. Based on the CDR3 plus reference TRBV9 and TRBJ2-5, the full variable domain is DSGVTQTPKHLITATGQRVTLRCSPRSGDLSVYWYQQSLDQGLQFLIQYYNGEERAKGNILERFSAQQFPDLHSELNLSSLELGDSALYFCASSAGALWETQYFGPGTRLLVL.

The chain has TRBV6-5 and TRBJ1-2, with 10 bases fitting TRBD1. This CDR3 region has 14 residues. CDR1 and CDR2 from the germline V gene are MNHEY and SVGAGI. Trimming removed 6 bases from V and 4 bases from J; junction bases left unmatched: 5. CDR3 region: CASRPDRGPYGYTF. The CDR3, as DNA: TGTGCCAGCAGACCCGACAGGGGGCCCTATGGCTACACCTTC.

CDR3 loop: CASSPSGGNTEAFF. As DNA, the CDR3 is TGTGCCAGCTCACCATCAGGGGGCAACACTGAAGCTTTCTTT. This chain links TRBV18 with TRBJ1-1; 8 positions match TRBD1. With V trimmed by 2 bases and J by 2 bases, 1 base remained unmatched. Germline CDR1 is KGHSH and CDR2 is LQKENI. The CDR3 consists of 14 residues.

The V gene is TRBV18, the J gene TRBJ1-2; no firm D call. From germline, CDR1 is KGHSH and CDR2 LQKENI. The CDR3 is 15 amino acids. V lost 3 bases, J lost 0 bases, and 11 bases lay in between. CDR3 amino acids: CASSPLATSNYGYTF. CDR3 in DNA: TGTGCCAGCTCACCCCTCGCTACTTCTAACTATGGCTACACCTTC.

The chain links TRBV7-3 to TRBJ2-1; tentatively, D is TRBD1 (7 bases). Germline V CDR1 and CDR2: SGHTA, FQGTGA. V shed 2 bases and J shed 2 bases, with 10 bases lying between them. This CDR3 region has 15 residues. CDR3 coding DNA: TGTGCCAGCAGCTTAGGGGGGACAGCCTACAATGAGCAGTTCTTC. As protein: CASSLGGTAYNEQFF.

The chain has TRBV7-2 and TRBJ1-2; no clear D. V was shortened by 8 bases and J by 10 bases, with 17 bases between the two germline ends. Germline assignment: CDR1 SGHTA and CDR2 FQGNSA. This CDR3 contains 12 residues. CDR3 nucleotides: TGTGCCAGCGTACCCATGGAGGAGATCTACACCTTC. Translation gives CASVPMEEIYTF.

Turning to this clone: Other DNA sequences of this sample code for an identical CDR3. The chain carries TRBV9 and TRBJ2-3; D is unclear. This CDR3 spans 12 amino acids. Deletions cut 3 bases from V and 2 bases from J, with 4 bases between. CDR1 SGDLS and CDR2 YYNGEE come from the germline V gene. The DNA of the CDR3 is TGTGCCAGCAGCGCCTACACAGATACGCAGTATTTT. Its translation: CASSAYTDTQYF.

The rearrangement links TRBV5-1 to TRBJ1-2, with D maybe TRBD1 (5 bases). Germline V lookup: CDR1 SGHRS, CDR2 YFSETQ. V was pared by 0 bases and J by 2 bases, with 11 bases between. This CDR3 has 15 amino acids. Here the CDR3 reads CASSLEFQGNYGYTF. In DNA, the CDR3 is TGCGCCAGCAGCTTGGAGTTTCAGGGCAACTATGGCTACACCTTC.

This clone has only a few counts. This chain connects TRBV7-9 to TRBJ1-1, with D hard to call. The V gene lost 2 bases and the J gene lost 2 bases, with 9 bases spanning the gap. Germline V gene lookup returns CDR1 SEHNR and CDR2 FQNEAQ (reference sequence). The CDR3 is made up of 14 amino acids. As DNA, the CDR3 is TGTGCCAGCAGCTTATTTGGCCGTAACACTGAAGCTTTCTTT. It translates to CASSLFGRNTEAFF.

V is TRBV6-1 and J is TRBJ2-7; tentatively, D is TRBD1 (5 bases). There are 15 residues in the CDR3. CDR1 and CDR2 from the germline V gene are MNHNS and SASEGT. The ends were cut back, 3 bases at V and 2 bases at J, with 14 bases in the middle. CDR3 nucleotide sequence: TGTGCCAGCAGTGATGTTAGTATAGGGGCCTACGAGCAGTACTTC. It is translated as CASSDVSIGAYEQYF.

This sequence joins TRBV2 and TRBJ2-3, with D tentatively TRBD1 (5 bases). The germline V and J ends were trimmed by 2 bases and 2 bases, with 14 bases remaining between them. Germline V gene data show CDR1 as SNHLY and CDR2 as FYNNEI. The CDR3 covers 16 residues. Written as DNA, the CDR3 is TGTGCCAGCAGTGAAAGGGGAATTCCGAACACAGATACGCAGTATTTT. This sequence encodes CASSERGIPNTDTQYF. The whole variable domain, filled in from reference TRBV2 and TRBJ2-3, reads EPEVTQTPSHQVTQMGQEVILRCVPISNHLYFYWYRQILGQKVEFLVSFYNNEISEKSEIFDDQFSVERPDGSNFTLKIRSTKLEDSAMYFCASSERGIPNTDTQYFGPGTRLTVL.

The rearrangement links TRBV3-1 (or the pseudogene TRBV3-2) to TRBJ2-3; D is tentatively TRBD1 or TRBD2 (5 bases each). This CDR3 comprises 18 residues. The V gene lost 3 bases and the J gene lost 2 bases, with 21 bases spanning the gap. CDR1 is LGHDT, CDR2 YNNKEL, per germline (reference sequence). CDR3 DNA sequence: TGTGCCAGCAGCCAGGAGGCTACCGTGGGGGACGACACAGATACGCAGTATTTT. This sequence encodes CASSQEATVGDDTDTQYF.

There are a few counts of this clone. The J gene is TRBJ2-3, the V gene TRBV7-9; TRBD2 matches 8 bases. The CDR3 is 17 residues long. Germline CDR1 SEHNR, CDR2 FQNEAQ (reference sequence). V was pared by 5 bases and J by 0 bases, with 10 bases of the junction left unmatched. The CDR3 DNA reads TGTGCCAGCAGCGCCCGGGTAGCGGGACCTAGCACAGATACGCAGTATTTT. Protein: CASSARVAGPSTDTQYF.

The chain is built from TRBV30 and TRBJ1-2, with a weak D call TRBD1 (5 bases). V dropped 1 base and J dropped 1 base, with 7 bases sitting between them. The germline gives CDR1 GTSNPN, CDR2 SVGIG (reference sequence). This CDR3 has 13 amino acids. Here the CDR3 reads CAWSDDSNYGYTF. DNA of the CDR3: TGTGCCTGGAGTGACGACAGTAACTATGGCTACACCTTC.

The chain has TRBV10-1 and TRBJ1-1, with D hard to call. The CDR3 runs 13 residues. CDR1 is WNHNN and CDR2 is SYGVQD in the germline V gene (reference sequence). Trimming took off 2 bases at V and 5 bases at J, with 9 bases between the two ends. DNA for the CDR3: TGCGCCAGCAGTGAGACCGGGAGGACTGAAGCTTTCTTT. It specifies CASSETGRTEAFF.

The chain has TRBV7-9 and TRBJ2-1; D unresolved. Looked up from germline, CDR1 is SEHNR and CDR2 is FQNEAQ (reference sequence). The CDR3 runs to 15 residues. The V gene lost 4 bases and the J gene lost 1 base, with 11 bases spanning the gap. CDR3 in DNA: TGTGCCAGCAGCTCCCTATTGGGTTCCTACAATGAGCAGTTCTTC. Protein sequence: CASSSLLGSYNEQFF.

The genes are TRBV15 and TRBJ2-3; D gene unclear. The CDR3 consists of 18 residues. Germline V gene lookup returns CDR1 LNHNV and CDR2 YYDKDF (reference sequence). Trimming cost V 2 bases and J 0 bases, with 18 bases left between them. The CDR3 DNA reads as TGTGCCACCAGCAGACTCCATCTCCCCGTAAGAAGCACAGATACGCAGTATTTT. This translates into CATSRLHLPVRSTDTQYF.

This chain joins TRBV28 and TRBJ2-7, with D unclear. Trimming took 2 bases from V and 10 from J, leaving 9 bases between them. From germline, CDR1 is MDHEN and CDR2 SYDVKM. The CDR3 runs 11 residues. The CDR3 spells CASSLGYGQYF. In DNA form, the CDR3 reads TGTGCCAGCAGTTTAGGCTACGGCCAGTACTTC.

The chain links TRBV20-1 to TRBJ1-1, with D possibly matching TRBD1 (6 bases). Germline V gene lookup returns CDR1 DFQATT and CDR2 SNEGSKA (reference sequence). With 3 bases removed from V and 6 bases from J, the gap between germline ends came to 20 bases. This CDR3 comprises 15 residues. DNA of the CDR3: TGCAGTGCTAGTGGACAGATCCCCCCAGTCGCTGAAGCTTTCTTT. It encodes CSASGQIPPVAEAFF.

V usage is TRBV11-2 and J usage is TRBJ2-2; D is undetermined. V shed 6 bases and J shed 0 bases, with 11 bases lying between them. The germline CDR1 and CDR2 sequences are SGHAT and FQNNGV. CDR3 length: 15 amino acids. CDR3 coding DNA: TGTGCCAGCAGTCCCTGGGCTGCGAACACCGGGGAGCTGTTTTTT. Translating gives CASSPWAANTGELFF.